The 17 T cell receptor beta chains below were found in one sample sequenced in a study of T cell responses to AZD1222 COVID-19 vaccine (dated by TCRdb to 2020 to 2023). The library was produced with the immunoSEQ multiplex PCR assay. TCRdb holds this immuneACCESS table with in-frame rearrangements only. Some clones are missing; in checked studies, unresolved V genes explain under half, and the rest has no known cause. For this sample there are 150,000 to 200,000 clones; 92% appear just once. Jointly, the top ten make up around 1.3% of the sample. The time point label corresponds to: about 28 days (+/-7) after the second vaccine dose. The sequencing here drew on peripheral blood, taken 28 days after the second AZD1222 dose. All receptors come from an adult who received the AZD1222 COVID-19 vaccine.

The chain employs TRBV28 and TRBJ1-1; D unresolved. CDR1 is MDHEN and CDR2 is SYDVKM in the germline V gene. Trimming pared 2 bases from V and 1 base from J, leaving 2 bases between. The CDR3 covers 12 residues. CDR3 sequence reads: CASSLQNTEAFF. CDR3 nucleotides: TGTGCCAGCAGTTTACAGAACACTGAAGCTTTCTTT. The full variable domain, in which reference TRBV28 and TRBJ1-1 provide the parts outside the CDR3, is DVKVTQSSRYLVKRTGEKVFLECVQDMDHENMFWYRQDPGLGLRLIYFSYDVKMKEKGDIPEGYSVSREKKERFSLILESASTNQTSMYLCASSLQNTEAFFGQGTRLTVV.

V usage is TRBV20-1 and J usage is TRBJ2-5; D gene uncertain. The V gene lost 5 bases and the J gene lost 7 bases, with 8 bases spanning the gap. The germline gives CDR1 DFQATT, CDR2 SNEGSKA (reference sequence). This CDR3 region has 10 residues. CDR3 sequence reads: CSAYLGTQYF. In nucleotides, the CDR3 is TGCAGTGCTTACCTTGGGACCCAGTACTTC.

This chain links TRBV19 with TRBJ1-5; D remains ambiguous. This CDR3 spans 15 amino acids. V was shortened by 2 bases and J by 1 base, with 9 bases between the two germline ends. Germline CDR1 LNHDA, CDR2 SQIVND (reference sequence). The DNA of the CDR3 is TGTGCCAGTAGTATAAAAGGACCCAGCAATCAGCCCCAGCATTTT. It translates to CASSIKGPSNQPQHF.

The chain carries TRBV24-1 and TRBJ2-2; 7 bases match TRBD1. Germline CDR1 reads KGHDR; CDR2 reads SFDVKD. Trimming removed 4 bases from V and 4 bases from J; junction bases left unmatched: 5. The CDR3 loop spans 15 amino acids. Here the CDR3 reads CATSDPGQPTGELFF. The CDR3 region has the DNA TGTGCCACCAGTGACCCGGGACAGCCCACCGGGGAGCTGTTTTTT.

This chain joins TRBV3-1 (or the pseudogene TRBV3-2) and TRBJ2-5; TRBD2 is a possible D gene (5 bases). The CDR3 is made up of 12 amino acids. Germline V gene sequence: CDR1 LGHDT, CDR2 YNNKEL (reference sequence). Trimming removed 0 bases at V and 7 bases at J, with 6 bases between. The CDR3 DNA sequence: TGTGCCAGCAGCCAAGATGGGAGGACCCAGTACTTC. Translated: CASSQDGRTQYF.

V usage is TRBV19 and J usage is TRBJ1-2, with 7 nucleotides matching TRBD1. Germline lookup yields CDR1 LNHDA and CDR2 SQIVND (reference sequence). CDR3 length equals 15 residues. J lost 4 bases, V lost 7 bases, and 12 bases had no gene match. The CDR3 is CASKRAEDRSYGYTF. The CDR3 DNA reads TGTGCCAGTAAACGGGCCGAGGACAGGTCCTATGGCTACACCTTC. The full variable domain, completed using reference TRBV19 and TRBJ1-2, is DGGITQSPKYLFRKEGQNVTLSCEQNLNHDAMYWYRQDPGQGLRLIYYSQIVNDFQKGDIAEGYSVSREKKESFPLTVTSAQKNPTAFYLCASKRAEDRSYGYTFGSGTRLTVV.

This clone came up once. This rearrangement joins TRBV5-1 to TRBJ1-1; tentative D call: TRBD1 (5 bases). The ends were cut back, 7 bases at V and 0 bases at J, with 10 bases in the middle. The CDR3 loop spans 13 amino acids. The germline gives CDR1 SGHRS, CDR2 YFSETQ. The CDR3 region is CASGPGMNTEAFF. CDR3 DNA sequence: TGCGCCAGCGGGCCAGGGATGAACACTGAAGCTTTCTTT.

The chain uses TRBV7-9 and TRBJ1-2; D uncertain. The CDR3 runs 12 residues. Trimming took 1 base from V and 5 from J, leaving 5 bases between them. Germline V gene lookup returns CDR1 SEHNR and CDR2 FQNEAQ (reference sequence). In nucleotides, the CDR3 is TGTGCCAGCAGCTTAGAAGCTTATGGCTACACCTTC. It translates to CASSLEAYGYTF.

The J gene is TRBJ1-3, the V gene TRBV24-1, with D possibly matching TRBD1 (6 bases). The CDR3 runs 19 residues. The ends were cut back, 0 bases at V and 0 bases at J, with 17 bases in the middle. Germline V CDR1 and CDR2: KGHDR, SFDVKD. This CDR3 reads CATSDLRTRQARSGNTIYF. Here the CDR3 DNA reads TGTGCCACCAGTGATTTGCGCACCCGACAGGCTCGCTCTGGAAACACCATATATTTT.

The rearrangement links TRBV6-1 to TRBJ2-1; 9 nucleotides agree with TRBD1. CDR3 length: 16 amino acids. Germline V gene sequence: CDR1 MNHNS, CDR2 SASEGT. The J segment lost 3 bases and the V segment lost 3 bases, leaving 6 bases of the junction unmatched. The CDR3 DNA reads TGTGCCAGCAGTGACCCGGACAGGGGTCTCTACAATGAGCAGTTCTTC. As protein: CASSDPDRGLYNEQFF.

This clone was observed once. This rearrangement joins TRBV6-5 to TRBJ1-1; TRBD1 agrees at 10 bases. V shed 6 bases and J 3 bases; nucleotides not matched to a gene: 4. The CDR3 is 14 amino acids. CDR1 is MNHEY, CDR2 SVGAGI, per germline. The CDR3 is CASSDRGQYTEAFF. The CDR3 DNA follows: TGTGCCAGCAGCGACAGGGGGCAGTACACTGAAGCTTTCTTT.

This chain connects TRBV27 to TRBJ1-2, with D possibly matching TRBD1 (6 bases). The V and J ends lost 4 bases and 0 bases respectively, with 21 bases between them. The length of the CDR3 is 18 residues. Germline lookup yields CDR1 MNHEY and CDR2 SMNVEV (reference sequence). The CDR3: CASSSLLGLDRPNYGYTF. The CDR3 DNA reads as TGTGCCAGCAGTTCCCTACTGGGCCTGGACAGACCTAACTATGGCTACACCTTC.

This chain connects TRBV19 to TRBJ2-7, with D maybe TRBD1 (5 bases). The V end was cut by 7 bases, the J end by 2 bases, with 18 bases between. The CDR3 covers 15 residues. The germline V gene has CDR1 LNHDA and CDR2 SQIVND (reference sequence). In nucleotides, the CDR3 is TGTGCCAGTAAACCCCACCGACAGTCAACCTACGAGCAGTACTTC. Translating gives CASKPHRQSTYEQYF.

CDR3 nucleotide sequence: TGTGCCTGGAGTGTACGACATGGGAGGACAGGGGCAAACAATGAGCAGTTCTTC. It codes for CAWSVRHGRTGANNEQFF. J is TRBJ2-1 and V is TRBV30; 9 bases are shared with TRBD1. The junction had 14 bases not matched to a gene; V was cut back by 0 bases and J by 5 bases. Germline assignment: CDR1 GTSNPN and CDR2 SVGIG (reference sequence). There are 18 residues in the CDR3.

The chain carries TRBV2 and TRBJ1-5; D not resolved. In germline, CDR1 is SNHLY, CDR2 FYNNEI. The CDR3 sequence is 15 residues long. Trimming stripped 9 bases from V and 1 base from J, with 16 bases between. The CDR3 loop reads CASSPGWRSNQPQHF. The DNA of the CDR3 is TGTGCCAGTTCACCGGGGTGGAGGAGCAATCAGCCCCAGCATTTT.

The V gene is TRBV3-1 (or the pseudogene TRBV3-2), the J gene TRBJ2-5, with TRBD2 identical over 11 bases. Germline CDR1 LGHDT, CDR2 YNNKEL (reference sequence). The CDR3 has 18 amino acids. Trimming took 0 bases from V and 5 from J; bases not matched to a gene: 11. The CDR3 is CASSQDRLAGLDWETQYF. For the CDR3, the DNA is TGTGCCAGCAGCCAAGATAGACTAGCGGGGCTAGACTGGGAGACCCAGTACTTC.

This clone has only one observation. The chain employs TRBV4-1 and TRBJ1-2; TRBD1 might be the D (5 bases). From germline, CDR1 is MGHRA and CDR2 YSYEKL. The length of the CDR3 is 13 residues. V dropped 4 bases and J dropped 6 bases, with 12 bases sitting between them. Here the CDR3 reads CASSLVGPNGYTF. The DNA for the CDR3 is TGCGCCAGCAGCCTAGTGGGACCGAATGGCTACACCTTC.